The rows below give T cell receptor beta chains drawn from one sample of a study of blood T cell repertoires in COVID-19. Measured with immunoSEQ multiplex PCR; TCRdb has only the in-frame clones, and not every one. The sample holds 55,000 to 75,000 clones, roughly 86% seen once. Material for sequencing was peripheral blood. These receptors were obtained from a man between 45 and 60 years old with acute or convalescent COVID-19. CDR3s leave out the opening cysteine and the closing phenylalanine or tryptophan. The size entry is marked missing in some rows and otherwise reads once, few, many or a size class.

ASSLGSGTGELF,.,TRBV7-2,TRBJ2-2
ASSAQGAGQPQH,once,TRBV9,TRBJ1-5
ASSGTSGGWTYNEQF,.,TRBV9,TRBJ2-1
ASSVGTANQPQH,.,TRBV6-5,TRBJ1-5
ATSRDSNTGVGNQPQH,.,TRBV15,TRBJ1-5
ASRKSGGSADIKHNEQF,.,TRBV6-4,TRBJ2-1
ASSLNWNTEAF,.,TRBV12-3/TRBV12-4,TRBJ1-1
ASSLPAVGFVVNNEQF,.,TRBV7-9,TRBJ2-1
ASSQGAGLAGPHDGDTQY,.,TRBV4-1,TRBJ2-3
ASSLVAQINTEAF,once,TRBV5-4,TRBJ1-1
ATSGTGELF,few,TRBV15,TRBJ2-2
ASSARAYEQY,.,TRBV11-2,TRBJ2-7
ASSRSSSGSNEQF,.,TRBV19,TRBJ2-1
ASSLLAGDHNEQF,.,TRBV11-3,TRBJ2-1
ASSPASLANTGELF,.,TRBV18,TRBJ2-2
ASSPISTEANYGYT,.,TRBV18,TRBJ1-2
ASSSTGTRQF,.,TRBV4-2,TRBJ2-1
ASSSRRSTDTQY,.,TRBV9,TRBJ2-3
ASSATGYGYT,.,TRBV28,TRBJ1-2
ASSYLRDRGEQY,.,TRBV6-6,TRBJ2-7
ASLIPTGARSGELF,.,TRBV7-8,TRBJ2-2
ASSLGQGGDTIY,.,TRBV5-1,TRBJ1-3
ASILMPGSNQPQH,.,TRBV6-6,TRBJ1-5
ASSPGQVTEAF,.,TRBV18,TRBJ1-1
ASSPKNRLAGGPIQETQY,few,TRBV3-1/TRBV3-2,TRBJ2-5
ASSFQGNGPGELF,.,TRBV7-3,TRBJ2-2
ASSIGGGSNQPQH,.,TRBV25-1,TRBJ1-5
ASSRTPNQPQH,once,TRBV12-3/TRBV12-4,TRBJ1-5
ATSRDPGGSDEQY,few,TRBV15,TRBJ2-7
ASSPIVVAGTYEQY,.,TRBV5-1,TRBJ2-7
ASSPPTPNNEQF,.,TRBV18,TRBJ2-1
ASSQLLRWNEQF,once,TRBV4-1,TRBJ2-1
ASSLGPAGGYT,.,TRBV12-3/TRBV12-4,TRBJ1-2
ASTTILAGAYEQY,few,TRBV5-1,TRBJ2-7
ASTAEAGGNEQF,.,TRBV2,TRBJ2-1
ASSSAGLAVGEQY,.,TRBV11-3,TRBJ2-7
ASRLAGENVEQY,.,TRBV6-5,TRBJ2-7
SVGSPRLALEGAKNIQY,.,TRBV29-1,TRBJ2-4
ASSPPGVRDGYT,.,TRBV6-5,TRBJ1-2
ASSPGQGRLYEQY,once,TRBV27,TRBJ2-7
ASSLDGTGWRETQY,.,TRBV5-1,TRBJ2-5
ASSLMAVAGVGGELF,.,TRBV5-1,TRBJ2-2
ASSDIAGGASSYNEQF,.,TRBV6-4,TRBJ2-1
ASSQAWDRSYEQY,.,TRBV4-2,TRBJ2-7
ASSYSRLSTDTQY,once,TRBV6-2/TRBV6-3,TRBJ2-3
AWSRGQGNNSPLH,.,TRBV30,TRBJ1-6
ASSLSLAGVYDNEQF,.,TRBV27,TRBJ2-1
ASSQGPGGTNTEAF,.,TRBV4-2,TRBJ1-1
ASSLDSVNEKLF,.,TRBV28,TRBJ1-4
ATCSEGDPDNSPLH,.,TRBV28,TRBJ1-6
ASRQGQSRNTIY,.,TRBV28,TRBJ1-3
ASSIGQGTGSPLH,.,TRBV19,TRBJ1-6
ASSWTGDTEAF,once,TRBV7-3,TRBJ1-1
AISESKGTGSSWFFTGELF,.,TRBV10-3,TRBJ2-2
ASSPQTELNTEAF,.,TRBV11-3,TRBJ1-1